This TCR beta chain was captured in a study of alternative splicing in chronic myeloid leukemia remission (dated by TCRdb to the early 2020s). Regarding the complete study: Remission specimens from the trials were collected at major or complete molecular response, at 12 or 24 months of TKI therapy. Median ages of 54 years at diagnosis, 56 to 65 at remission and roughly 34 for healthy controls were recorded. Trizol was used to extract total RNA from peripheral blood mononuclear cells of diagnosis, remission and control samples. The RESIST (imatinib), ENESTxtnd (nilotinib) and PINNACLE (nilotinib plus pegylated interferon) trials supplied fewer than 10 diagnostic specimens along with matched remission specimens. RNA sequencing was used to profile peripheral blood taken from chronic-phase CML patients both at diagnosis and at remission, and those profiles were then compared against healthy donors. The French Persistem study supplied nine CML samples, of which seven were diagnostic and two were matched remission samples. For the trials, the diagnostic specimens consisted of total leukocytes from peripheral blood that had been collected in EDTA. Female/male counts were 11/5 for diagnosis samples, 8/3 for remission samples and 2/4 for controls.

Library preparation used bulk RNA-seq. The TruSeq Stranded RNA sample prep kit was used to generate libraries of poly-A-enriched mRNA from an input of approximately 0.97 ug total RNA. Each sample was sequenced in triplicate using paired-end sequencing on a HiSeq 2500. A read length of 125 nucleotides per mate was used for RNA-seq. As for the authors' bioinformatics: Reads were trimmed and aligned to hg38 with STAR v2.7, with quality control by FASTQC, RSeQC and multiqc. Salmon 0.14.1 was used to quantify gene expression levels as transcripts per million (TPM). Principal component analysis suggested that transcriptomic profiles were not driven by trial, library batch, sequencing batch, treatment regimen or sex. TCRdb reprocessed the reads, and each CDR3 protein sequence is entered once, without DNA. V and J calls and clone size were set by TCRdb, not the authors. In this sample the table shows about 220 distinct CDR3 sequences, 93% of which occur a single time. The ten largest clones take up under 40% of the sample.

The time point tag for this specimen amounts to: major or complete molecular response after front-line TKI therapy. Approximately 17 CML patients made up the patient cohort, and matched post-remission samples were obtained for some of these patients. For this clonotype: Its antigen is not yet known.

CDR1 and CDR2 are read off the germline V gene as KGHSH and LQKENI. Spanning cysteine to phenylalanine, the CDR3 consists of 15 amino acids. No DNA has been recorded. Points the paper makes about the study in general: Blood cell composition at remission was reconfigured to resemble lymphoid cell-enriched normal controls. Blood cell composition differed strongly depending on the timepoint, moving from an enrichment of myeloid progenitors at diagnosis to an enrichment of mature lymphoid cells at remission.

The receptor comes from an adult with chronic myeloid leukemia. In this chain, TRBV18 is recombined with TRBJ2-7; TCRdb lists TRBD1, though no DNA is available to test this call. The sequenced sample was PBMCs or total blood leukocytes (not recorded which), obtained during remission. CDR3 region: CASSQTGGELTGQYF.